One and the same sample provided the 27 T cell receptor beta chains below, sequenced in a study of blood T cell repertoires in COVID-19. Clones were read by immunoSEQ multiplex PCR, and TCRdb kept only the in-frame ones, dropping some. Of some 170,000 clones in the sample, 70% to 90% are singletons; the top ten hold about a tenth. The sample was peripheral blood. All receptors come from a human donor in a cohort sampled during active COVID-19.

The chain recombines TRBV5-1 with TRBJ2-7, with a possible D match to TRBD2 (5 bases). The V end lost 0 bases, the J end lost 4 bases, and 11 bases lay between the germline ends. The CDR3 sequence is 14 residues long. Germline V CDR1 and CDR2: SGHRS, YFSETQ. CDR3 DNA sequence: TGCGCCAGCAGCTTGGGTGGGAGTTCTTACGAGCAGTACTTC. Encoded protein: CASSLGGSSYEQYF.

The chain recombines TRBV9 with TRBJ1-5; TRBD1 might be the D (6 bases). The CDR3 sequence is 14 residues long. V shed 3 bases and J shed 1 base, with 8 bases lying between them. CDR1 and CDR2 from the germline V gene are SGDLS and YYNGEE. The CDR3 DNA reads as TGTGCCAGCAGCGCGAGGGGGAGCAATCAGCCCCAGCATTTT. Amino acids: CASSARGSNQPQHF.

The chain combines TRBV6-5 with TRBJ1-2; tentatively, D is TRBD1 (6 bases). This CDR3 region has 15 residues. Trimming removed 6 bases from V and 2 bases from J, with 16 bases in between. The V gene's germline CDR1 is MNHEY and CDR2 SVGAGI. CDR3 sequence reads: CASSPEGEKNYGYTF. The CDR3 nucleotides are TGTGCCAGCAGCCCAGAGGGGGAAAAGAACTATGGCTACACCTTC.

The chain combines TRBV7-9 with TRBJ1-4, with 7 bases matching TRBD1. The junction had 8 bases not matched to a gene; V was cut back by 5 bases and J by 5 bases. The CDR3 totals 15 residues. Germline CDR1 and CDR2: SEHNR and FQNEAQ (reference sequence). CDR3 in amino acids: CASSPNSGGNEKLFF. The CDR3 bases are TGTGCCAGCAGCCCTAATTCAGGGGGGAATGAAAAACTGTTTTTT.

V is TRBV6-5 and J is TRBJ2-6, with 9 bases that match TRBD1. Germline V lookup: CDR1 MNHEY, CDR2 SVGAGI. V shed 8 bases, J shed 1 base, and the junction held 3 bases outside the gene matches. The CDR3 runs 15 residues. The CDR3 nucleotides are TGTGCCAGCGGGACAGGGAGTTCTGGGGCCAACGTCCTGACTTTC. Protein product: CASGTGSSGANVLTF.

This clone was seen ten or more times. The chain carries TRBV5-1 and TRBJ2-3; 7 bases align to TRBD2. There are 19 residues in the CDR3. Germline assignment: CDR1 SGHRS and CDR2 YFSETQ. Trimming at V came to 0 bases and at J to 0 bases, leaving 13 bases not matched to a gene. In nucleotides, the CDR3 is TGCGCCAGCAGCTTGGCTTCGGAATCAGCGGGGCTTAGCACAGATACGCAGTATTTT. Translated: CASSLASESAGLSTDTQYF.

The chain has TRBV19 and TRBJ1-2, with 9 nucleotides matching TRBD1. CDR3 length equals 16 residues. Germline V gene sequence: CDR1 LNHDA, CDR2 SQIVND (reference sequence). The J segment lost 4 bases and the V segment lost 5 bases, leaving 11 bases of the junction unmatched. The CDR3 sequence is CASSPSDRGHIYGYTF. The CDR3 nucleotides are TGTGCCAGTAGTCCATCGGACAGGGGACATATCTATGGCTACACCTTC.

The gene calls are TRBV9 and TRBJ1-4, with D hard to call. CDR1 is SGDLS and CDR2 is YYNGEE in the germline V gene. V lost 3 bases, J lost 3 bases, and 9 bases lay in between. The CDR3 runs to 14 residues. CDR3 nucleotide sequence: TGTGCCAGCAGCGGGGCCGGTGCTAATGAAAAACTGTTTTTT. Its translation: CASSGAGANEKLFF.

The chain recombines TRBV6-5 with TRBJ2-3, with TRBD1 matching over 11 bases. The CDR3 extends over 14 amino acids. The germline gives CDR1 MNHEY, CDR2 SVGAGI. J was trimmed by 3 bases and V by 8 bases; bases with no gene match: 4. This chain's CDR3 is CASGTGGYTDTQYF. As DNA, the CDR3 is TGTGCCAGCGGGACAGGGGGATATACAGATACGCAGTATTTT.

The chain couples TRBV28 to TRBJ2-3, with TRBD2 identical over 11 bases. Looked up from germline, CDR1 is MDHEN and CDR2 is SYDVKM. The ends lost 9 bases at V and 1 base at J; junction bases unmatched: 6. The CDR3 is 15 amino acids. The CDR3 region is CASHSSGGRTDTQYF. CDR3 DNA sequence: TGTGCCAGTCACTCTAGCGGGGGGCGCACAGATACGCAGTATTTT.

The V gene is TRBV27, the J gene TRBJ2-7; D gene ambiguous. V was shortened by 8 bases and J by 6 bases, with 14 bases between the two germline ends. This CDR3 is 12 amino acids long. Germline V gene sequence: CDR1 MNHEY, CDR2 SMNVEV (reference sequence). The CDR3 spells CASGVTSLEQYF. The DNA of the CDR3 is TGTGCCAGCGGCGTGACTTCTCTCGAGCAGTACTTC.

This clone was observed a few times. The J gene is TRBJ2-1, the V gene TRBV14, with D hard to call. Germline V gene data show CDR1 as SGHDN and CDR2 as FVKESK. The V end was cut by 0 bases, the J end by 10 bases, with 10 bases between. The CDR3 length is 13 residues. The CDR3 is CASSQETRSEQFF. In DNA, the CDR3 is TGTGCCAGCAGCCAAGAGACCCGGAGCGAGCAGTTCTTC.

The rearrangement joins TRBV7-9 to TRBJ2-3; 8 nucleotides align to TRBD1. The CDR3 totals 15 residues. Losses at the gene ends were 5 bases for V and 4 bases for J; bases not matched to a gene: 8. Germline CDR1 reads SEHNR; CDR2 reads FQNEAQ (reference sequence). The CDR3 loop is CASSLDRANADTQYF. As DNA, the CDR3 is TGTGCCAGCAGCCTGGACAGGGCCAATGCAGATACGCAGTATTTT.

The chain uses TRBV19 and TRBJ2-1; D is ambiguous. The V gene's germline CDR1 is LNHDA and CDR2 SQIVND (reference sequence). Trimming removed 3 bases from V and 4 bases from J, with 7 bases in between. CDR3 length equals 13 residues. CDR3 sequence reads: CASSINFYNEQFF. Written as DNA, the CDR3 is TGTGCCAGTAGTATTAACTTTTACAATGAGCAGTTCTTC.

This chain joins TRBV19 and TRBJ1-2, with 11 bases lining up with TRBD1. Germline V gives CDR1 LNHDA, CDR2 SQIVND (reference sequence). This CDR3 region has 18 residues. The trim removed 7 bases at V and 4 bases at J, leaving 17 bases unmatched. The CDR3 here is CASTESAGTGGGGYGYTF. The CDR3 bases are TGTGCCAGTACCGAAAGCGCCGGGACAGGGGGGGGTGGCTATGGCTACACCTTC.

The rearrangement uses TRBV7-3 and TRBJ2-5, with D tentatively TRBD2 (6 bases). This CDR3 has 16 amino acids. The germline V and J ends were trimmed by 2 bases and 1 base, with 14 bases remaining between them. Per germline, CDR1 SGHTA and CDR2 FQGTGA. The CDR3 here is CASSLRRGNSQETQYF. The CDR3 nucleotides read TGTGCCAGCAGCTTACGTCGGGGGAACAGCCAAGAGACCCAGTACTTC.

J is TRBJ1-1 and V is TRBV18; D might be TRBD1 (5 bases). The CDR3 runs to 15 residues. V lost 6 bases, J lost 5 bases, and 19 bases lay in between. Germline V gives CDR1 KGHSH, CDR2 LQKENI. CDR3 nucleotide sequence: TGTGCCAGCTCCTCGCGGGGCGTGGTATCGACTGAAGCTTTCTTT. Protein product: CASSSRGVVSTEAFF.

The chain couples TRBV24-1 to TRBJ2-3; TRBD1 matches at 11 bases. V lost 4 bases to trimming and J lost 3 bases; unmatched junction nucleotides: 5. The CDR3 has 16 residues. The germline gives CDR1 KGHDR, CDR2 SFDVKD. The CDR3 DNA reads TGTGCCACCAGTGAAGGGACAGGGGGGATTACAGATACGCAGTATTTT. This codes for CATSEGTGGITDTQYF.

Details on this clone: One junction end does not reproduce the germline sequence, and a read error may be involved. The rearrangement links TRBV7-9 to TRBJ2-1; D is unresolved. The CDR3 is 10 amino acids. From germline, CDR1 is SEHNR and CDR2 FQNEAQ (reference sequence). CDR3 region: CAVDFNEQFF. The CDR3 coding sequence is TGCGCCGTCGACTTCAATGAGCAGTTCTTC.

This clone came up a few times. Given a much more abundant clone one base away, this may be a read error. The same CDR3 is also encoded by other DNA sequences in this sample. The chain recombines TRBV9 with TRBJ2-2; possibly TRBD2 for D (7 bases). The CDR3 covers 16 residues. Germline V gives CDR1 SGDLS, CDR2 YYNGEE. The CDR3 DNA is TGTGCCCGCAGCGTAGGGGGGGGCCCGAACACCGGGGAGCTGTTTTTT. Its translation: CARSVGGGPNTGELFF.

The V gene is TRBV5-8, the J gene TRBJ1-1; TRBD1 aligns across 8 bases. The junction had 13 bases not matched to a gene; V was cut back by 4 bases and J by 2 bases. In germline, CDR1 is SGHTS, CDR2 YDEGEE. The CDR3 contains 17 residues. The CDR3 region is CASSDRTRGQGNTEAFF. Here the CDR3 DNA reads TGTGCCAGCAGCGATAGAACCCGAGGACAGGGAAACACTGAAGCTTTCTTT.

The genes are TRBV7-9 and TRBJ2-7; 9 positions match TRBD1. The CDR3 totals 16 residues. J gave up 0 bases and V 1 base, and 4 bases lay outside the gene matches. CDR1 is SEHNR and CDR2 is FQNEAQ in the germline V gene (reference sequence). The CDR3 sequence: CASSLEETGGSYEQYF. The CDR3, as DNA: TGTGCCAGCAGCTTAGAGGAGACAGGGGGCTCCTACGAGCAGTACTTC.

This chain joins TRBV4-3 and TRBJ2-3; a possible D gene is TRBD2 (5 bases). The length of the CDR3 is 21 residues. V shed 0 bases and J shed 4 bases, with 29 bases lying between them. In germline, CDR1 is LGHNA, CDR2 YSLEER. This CDR3 reads CASSQDQGSSSTRLLPDTQYF. CDR3 nucleotide sequence: TGCGCCAGCAGCCAAGATCAAGGCAGCTCGAGTACTAGGTTGCTTCCAGATACGCAGTATTTT.

The chain combines TRBV30 with TRBJ2-1; 9 bases are shared with TRBD2. Per germline, CDR1 GTSNPN and CDR2 SVGIG (reference sequence). The CDR3 length is 14 residues. The ends lost 5 bases at V and 9 bases at J; junction bases unmatched: 11. The CDR3, as DNA: TGTGCCTGGGTATCGGGACTAGCTAAGGGTGAGCAGTTCTTC. This sequence encodes CAWVSGLAKGEQFF.

The chain uses TRBV29-1 and TRBJ2-3; 9 nucleotides match TRBD1. This CDR3 has 13 residues. Germline CDR1 is SQVTM and CDR2 is ANQGSEA. V was pared by 4 bases and J by 7 bases, with 6 bases of the junction left unmatched. The CDR3 is CSVVGTGMNTQYF. CDR3 in DNA: TGCAGCGTTGTGGGGACAGGGATGAATACGCAGTATTTT.

This chain joins TRBV11-3 and TRBJ2-1; tentatively, D is TRBD2 (5 bases). CDR3 length equals 15 residues. CDR1 and CDR2 from the germline V gene are SGHNT and YENEEA. The V end was cut by 4 bases, the J end by 5 bases, with 15 bases between. Here the CDR3 reads CASSSDSRPNNEQFF. The CDR3, as DNA: TGTGCCAGCAGCTCGGACTCACGTCCTAACAATGAGCAGTTCTTC. The full variable domain, rest sourced from reference TRBV11-3 and TRBJ2-1, is EAGVVQSPRYKIIEKKQPVAFWCNPISGHNTLYWYLQNLGQGPELLIRYENEEAVDDSQLPKDRFSAERLKGVDSTLKIQPAELGDSAVYLCASSSDSRPNNEQFFGPGTRLTVL.

The chain employs TRBV6-6 and TRBJ2-3; D call uncertain. Germline CDR1 is MNHNY and CDR2 is SVGAGI (reference sequence). This CDR3 region has 15 residues. V was trimmed by 9 bases and J by 4 bases, leaving 20 bases between them. The CDR3 loop reads CARKRHDGSPDTQYF. CDR3 in DNA: TGTGCCAGAAAACGACATGATGGGTCCCCAGATACGCAGTATTTT.